This entry describes one T cell receptor beta chain. Germline values: CDR1 ENHRY, CDR2 SYGVKD. This CDR3 has 11 amino acids. Trimming took 8 bases from V and 3 from J; bases not matched to a gene: 0. This specimen comes from a study of blood T cell repertoires in COVID-19. Study background: Spain, Italy and the United States supplied samples that represented acute and convalescent COVID-19. From T cells, B-cell-depleted T cells, or PBMCs came the material, which was cDNA or gDNA.

Source study methods: Reference gene primer amplification in the assay estimated nucleated cell counts. The protocol was immunoSEQ multiplex PCR, while the TCRdb copy is restricted to in-frame clones and leaves out a portion. The V and J calls and clone size are taken from that table; D and trimming were inferred from the DNA. The sample contains over 50,000 clones, about 91% of which appear only once. The chain uses TRBV10-3 and TRBJ2-7, with TRBD2 matching 8 bases. This receptor was identified in a man aged 45-65 years with active COVID-19. Sequencing used peripheral blood. CDR3 nucleotides: TGTGCCATCGCGGGGGGCTACGAGCAGTACTTC. It codes for CAIAGGYEQYF.